The source of this TCR beta chain is a study of cytomegalovirus exposure and HLA in healthy donors. Germline V CDR1 and CDR2: WNHNN, SYGVQD (reference sequence). CDR3 size: 13 residues. The germline V and J ends were trimmed by 7 bases and 4 bases, with 14 bases remaining between them. 60 Vbeta and 13 Jbeta primers were used in PCR. The assay was immunoSEQ multiplex PCR, and TCRdb's table has in-frame clones only and misses some. The specimen's table records 35,000 to 50,000 clones. This TCR was recovered from a male donor in good health and CMV-seronegative. The V gene is TRBV10-1, the J gene TRBJ2-7; the D gene is possibly TRBD2 (5 bases). The sample was PBMCs. The DNA of the CDR3 is TGCGCCAGCATAGGTCAGCGGATTTACGAGCAGTACTTC. This translates into CASIGQRIYEQYF.